These 6 T cell receptor beta chains were all obtained from the same sample, sequenced in a study of beta chain features in type 1 diabetes (dated by TCRdb to the late 2010s). Library preparation was by the immunoSEQ multiplex PCR assay. The entire amount of isolated RNA was reverse transcribed using the High Capacity cDNA Reverse Transcription Kit, so the sequenced TCRB transcripts were expressed ones. TCRdb limited this immuneACCESS table to in-frame rearrangements with V and J called. A share of clones is missing; checked studies link under half to unresolved V genes, and the rest is unexplained. This sample gives 900,000 or so clones in total; about a sixth of them show up just once. In total, the top ten clones hold 0.023% of the sample. Sequencing was carried out using naive CD4+ T cells from blood. The cell subset or site label corresponds to: true naive CD4+ T cells. Receptor source: a woman in her late teens or twenties in good health.

The chain combines TRBV5-6 with TRBJ2-1; TRBD1 matches 9 bases. The CDR3 extends over 15 amino acids. The junction had 1 base not matched to a gene; V was cut back by 2 bases and J by 1 base. Germline V gives CDR1 SGHDT, CDR2 YYEEEE. The CDR3 nucleotides are TGTGCCAGCAGCTTCGACAGGGGGTCCTACAATGAGCAGTTCTTC. Its translation: CASSFDRGSYNEQFF.

V gene TRBV7-9 combines with J gene TRBJ1-2; the match to TRBD1 covers 8 bases. This CDR3 contains 16 residues. The V segment lost 5 bases and the J segment 2 bases; nucleotides outside the gene matches: 10. Germline CDR1 and CDR2: SEHNR and FQNEAQ (reference sequence). In DNA form, the CDR3 reads TGTGCCAGCAGCGGTACGGGGACAGGAATGAACTATGGCTACACCTTC. It specifies CASSGTGTGMNYGYTF.

This chain connects TRBV2 to TRBJ1-4; 8 bases are a match to TRBD1. Germline CDR1 reads SNHLY; CDR2 reads FYNNEI. This CDR3 has 15 amino acids. Trimming removed 6 bases from V and 7 bases from J; junction bases left unmatched: 10. CDR3: CASRTWTGSGEKLFF. The DNA for the CDR3 is TGTGCCAGCAGGACGTGGACAGGGTCTGGTGAAAAACTGTTTTTT.

This clone came up a few times. The chain is built from TRBV23-1 and TRBJ2-5, with D possibly being TRBD2 (6 bases). TRBV23-1 is an open reading frame, and its role is uncertain. This CDR3 region has 15 residues. V lost 3 bases and J 5 bases, leaving 16 bases between the germline ends. The CDR3: CASSQFLVGGETQYF. In DNA form, the CDR3 reads TGCGCCAGCAGTCAGTTTCTTGTAGGAGGGGAGACCCAGTACTTC.

This clone was observed a handful of times. V is TRBV5-1 and J is TRBJ2-7; perhaps D is TRBD1 or TRBD2 (5 bases each). Germline V gene data show CDR1 as SGHRS and CDR2 as YFSETQ. This CDR3 region has 13 residues. Deletions cut 3 bases from V and 5 bases from J, with 12 bases between. The CDR3 nucleotides are TGCGCCAGCAGCTCGGGACCAACGGACGAGCAGTACTTC. Translated: CASSSGPTDEQYF. The full variable domain, in which reference TRBV5-1 and TRBJ2-7 provide the parts outside the CDR3, is KAGVTQTPRYLIKTRGQQVTLSCSPISGHRSVSWYQQTPGQGLQFLFEYFSETQRNKGNFPGRFSGRQFSNSRSEMNVSTLELGDSALYLCASSSGPTDEQYFGPGTRLTVT.

This clone turned up a few times. This sample also contains other DNA sequences that code for the same CDR3. J is TRBJ2-3 and V is TRBV7-2; the D is unclear. Trimming stripped 1 base from V and 3 bases from J, with 5 bases between. CDR1 and CDR2 from the germline V gene are SGHTA and FQGNSA. CDR3 length: 13 amino acids. In DNA form, the CDR3 reads TGTGCCAGCAGCTTAGTTTTTACAGATACGCAGTATTTT. Translation: CASSLVFTDTQYF.